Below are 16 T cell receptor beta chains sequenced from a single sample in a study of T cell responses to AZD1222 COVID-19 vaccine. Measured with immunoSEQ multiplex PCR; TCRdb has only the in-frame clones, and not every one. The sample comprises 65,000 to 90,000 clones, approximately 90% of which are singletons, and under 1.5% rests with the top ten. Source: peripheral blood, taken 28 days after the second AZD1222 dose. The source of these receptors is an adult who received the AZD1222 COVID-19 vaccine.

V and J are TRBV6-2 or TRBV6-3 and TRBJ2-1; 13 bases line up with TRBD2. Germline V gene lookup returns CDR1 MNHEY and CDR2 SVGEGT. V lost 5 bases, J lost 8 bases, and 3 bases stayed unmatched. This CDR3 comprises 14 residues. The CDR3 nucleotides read TGTGCCAGCAGTCGGACTAGCGGGAGCTATGAGCAGTTCTTC. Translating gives CASSRTSGSYEQFF.

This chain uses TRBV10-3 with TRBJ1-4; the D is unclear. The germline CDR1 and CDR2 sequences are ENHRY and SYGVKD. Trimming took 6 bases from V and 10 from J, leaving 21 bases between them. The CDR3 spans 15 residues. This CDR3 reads CAIRRDPEETGKLFF. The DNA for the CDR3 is TGTGCCATCAGACGGGATCCAGAGGAAACGGGAAAACTGTTTTTT.

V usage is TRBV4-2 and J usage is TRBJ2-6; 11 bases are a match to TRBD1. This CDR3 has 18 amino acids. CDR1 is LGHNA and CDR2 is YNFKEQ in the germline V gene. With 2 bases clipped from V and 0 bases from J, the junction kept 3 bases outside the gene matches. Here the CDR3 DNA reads TGTGCCAGCAGCCAACCCGGACAGGGGGCCTCTGGGGCCAACGTCCTGACTTTC. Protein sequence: CASSQPGQGASGANVLTF.

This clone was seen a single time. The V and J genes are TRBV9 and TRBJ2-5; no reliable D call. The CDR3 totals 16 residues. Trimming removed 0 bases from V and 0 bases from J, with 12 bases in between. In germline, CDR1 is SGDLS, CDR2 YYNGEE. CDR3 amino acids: CASSVGVRLNQETQYF. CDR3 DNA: TGTGCCAGCAGCGTAGGCGTAAGGCTGAACCAAGAGACCCAGTACTTC.

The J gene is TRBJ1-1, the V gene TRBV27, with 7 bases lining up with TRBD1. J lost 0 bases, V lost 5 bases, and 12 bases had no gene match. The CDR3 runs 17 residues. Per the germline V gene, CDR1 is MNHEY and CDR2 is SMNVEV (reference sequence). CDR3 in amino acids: CASSELTGEDVNTEAFF. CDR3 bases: TGTGCCAGCAGTGAACTAACAGGGGAGGACGTGAACACTGAAGCTTTCTTT.

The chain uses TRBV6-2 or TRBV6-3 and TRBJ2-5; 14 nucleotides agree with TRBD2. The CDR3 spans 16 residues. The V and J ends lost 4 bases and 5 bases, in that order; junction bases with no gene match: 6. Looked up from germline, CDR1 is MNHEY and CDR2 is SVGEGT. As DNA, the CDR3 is TGTGCCAGCAGTTCCGGGACTAGCGGGAGCGGGGAGACCCAGTACTTC. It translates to CASSSGTSGSGETQYF.

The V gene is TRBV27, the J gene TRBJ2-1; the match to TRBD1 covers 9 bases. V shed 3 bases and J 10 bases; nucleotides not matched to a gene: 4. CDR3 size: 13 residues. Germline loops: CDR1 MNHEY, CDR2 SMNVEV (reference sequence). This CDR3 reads CASSLGQGREQFF. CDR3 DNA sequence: TGTGCCAGCAGTTTGGGACAGGGCAGAGAGCAGTTCTTC.

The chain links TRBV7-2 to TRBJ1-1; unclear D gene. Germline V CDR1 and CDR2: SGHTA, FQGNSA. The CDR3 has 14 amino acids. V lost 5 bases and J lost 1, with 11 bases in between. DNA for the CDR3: TGTGCCAGCAGCCCTGGACTAAGGAACACTGAAGCTTTCTTT. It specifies CASSPGLRNTEAFF.

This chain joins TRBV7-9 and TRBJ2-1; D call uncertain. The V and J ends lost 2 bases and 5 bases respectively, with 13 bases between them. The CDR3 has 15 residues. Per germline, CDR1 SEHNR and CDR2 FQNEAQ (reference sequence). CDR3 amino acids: CASSLIPPDHNEQFF. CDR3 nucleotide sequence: TGTGCCAGCAGCTTAATTCCTCCGGACCACAATGAGCAGTTCTTC.

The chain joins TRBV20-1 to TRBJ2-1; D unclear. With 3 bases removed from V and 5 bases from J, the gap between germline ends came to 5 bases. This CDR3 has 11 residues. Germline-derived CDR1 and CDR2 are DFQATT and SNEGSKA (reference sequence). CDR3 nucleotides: TGCAGTGCTAGGGGTGACAATGAGCAGTTCTTC. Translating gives CSARGDNEQFF.

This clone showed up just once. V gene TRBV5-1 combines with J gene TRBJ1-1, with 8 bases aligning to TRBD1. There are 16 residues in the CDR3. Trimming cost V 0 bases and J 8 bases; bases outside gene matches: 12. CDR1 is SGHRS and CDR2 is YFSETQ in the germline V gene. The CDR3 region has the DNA TGCGCCAGCAGCTTGGCAGATTATTCCGGACAGGGCGAAGCTTTCTTT. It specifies CASSLADYSGQGEAFF.

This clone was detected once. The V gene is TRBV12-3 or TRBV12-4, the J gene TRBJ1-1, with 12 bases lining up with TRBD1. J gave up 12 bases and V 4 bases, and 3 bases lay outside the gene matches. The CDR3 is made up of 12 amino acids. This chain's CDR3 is CASSSGDRGPFF. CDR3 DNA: TGTGCCAGCAGTTCCGGGGACAGGGGGCCTTTCTTT.

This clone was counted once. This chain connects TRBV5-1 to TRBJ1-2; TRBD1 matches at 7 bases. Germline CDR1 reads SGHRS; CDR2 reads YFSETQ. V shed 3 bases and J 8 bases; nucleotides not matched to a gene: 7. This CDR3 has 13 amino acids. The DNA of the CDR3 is TGCGCCAGCAGCTCGGAGACAGGGCGGGGCTACACCTTC. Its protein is CASSSETGRGYTF.

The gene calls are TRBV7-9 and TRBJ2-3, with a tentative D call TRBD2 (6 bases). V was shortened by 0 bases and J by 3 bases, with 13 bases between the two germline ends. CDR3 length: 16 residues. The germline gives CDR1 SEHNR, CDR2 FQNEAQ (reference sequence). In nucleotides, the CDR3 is TGTGCCAGCAGCTTAGCAATTGTTCTAGCGACAGATACGCAGTATTTT. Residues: CASSLAIVLATDTQYF.

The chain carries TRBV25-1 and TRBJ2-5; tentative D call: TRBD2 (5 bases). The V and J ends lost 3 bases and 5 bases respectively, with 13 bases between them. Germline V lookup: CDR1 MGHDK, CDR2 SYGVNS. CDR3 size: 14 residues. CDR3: CASSDTWGEETQYF. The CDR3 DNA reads TGTGCCAGCAGTGATACTTGGGGAGAGGAGACCCAGTACTTC.

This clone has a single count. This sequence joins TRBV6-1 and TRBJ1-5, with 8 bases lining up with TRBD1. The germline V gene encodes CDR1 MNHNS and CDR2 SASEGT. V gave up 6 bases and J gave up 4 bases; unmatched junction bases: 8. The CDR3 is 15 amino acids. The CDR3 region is CASSYGQGGNQPQHF. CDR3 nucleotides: TGTGCCAGCAGCTATGGACAGGGCGGGAATCAGCCCCAGCATTTT.